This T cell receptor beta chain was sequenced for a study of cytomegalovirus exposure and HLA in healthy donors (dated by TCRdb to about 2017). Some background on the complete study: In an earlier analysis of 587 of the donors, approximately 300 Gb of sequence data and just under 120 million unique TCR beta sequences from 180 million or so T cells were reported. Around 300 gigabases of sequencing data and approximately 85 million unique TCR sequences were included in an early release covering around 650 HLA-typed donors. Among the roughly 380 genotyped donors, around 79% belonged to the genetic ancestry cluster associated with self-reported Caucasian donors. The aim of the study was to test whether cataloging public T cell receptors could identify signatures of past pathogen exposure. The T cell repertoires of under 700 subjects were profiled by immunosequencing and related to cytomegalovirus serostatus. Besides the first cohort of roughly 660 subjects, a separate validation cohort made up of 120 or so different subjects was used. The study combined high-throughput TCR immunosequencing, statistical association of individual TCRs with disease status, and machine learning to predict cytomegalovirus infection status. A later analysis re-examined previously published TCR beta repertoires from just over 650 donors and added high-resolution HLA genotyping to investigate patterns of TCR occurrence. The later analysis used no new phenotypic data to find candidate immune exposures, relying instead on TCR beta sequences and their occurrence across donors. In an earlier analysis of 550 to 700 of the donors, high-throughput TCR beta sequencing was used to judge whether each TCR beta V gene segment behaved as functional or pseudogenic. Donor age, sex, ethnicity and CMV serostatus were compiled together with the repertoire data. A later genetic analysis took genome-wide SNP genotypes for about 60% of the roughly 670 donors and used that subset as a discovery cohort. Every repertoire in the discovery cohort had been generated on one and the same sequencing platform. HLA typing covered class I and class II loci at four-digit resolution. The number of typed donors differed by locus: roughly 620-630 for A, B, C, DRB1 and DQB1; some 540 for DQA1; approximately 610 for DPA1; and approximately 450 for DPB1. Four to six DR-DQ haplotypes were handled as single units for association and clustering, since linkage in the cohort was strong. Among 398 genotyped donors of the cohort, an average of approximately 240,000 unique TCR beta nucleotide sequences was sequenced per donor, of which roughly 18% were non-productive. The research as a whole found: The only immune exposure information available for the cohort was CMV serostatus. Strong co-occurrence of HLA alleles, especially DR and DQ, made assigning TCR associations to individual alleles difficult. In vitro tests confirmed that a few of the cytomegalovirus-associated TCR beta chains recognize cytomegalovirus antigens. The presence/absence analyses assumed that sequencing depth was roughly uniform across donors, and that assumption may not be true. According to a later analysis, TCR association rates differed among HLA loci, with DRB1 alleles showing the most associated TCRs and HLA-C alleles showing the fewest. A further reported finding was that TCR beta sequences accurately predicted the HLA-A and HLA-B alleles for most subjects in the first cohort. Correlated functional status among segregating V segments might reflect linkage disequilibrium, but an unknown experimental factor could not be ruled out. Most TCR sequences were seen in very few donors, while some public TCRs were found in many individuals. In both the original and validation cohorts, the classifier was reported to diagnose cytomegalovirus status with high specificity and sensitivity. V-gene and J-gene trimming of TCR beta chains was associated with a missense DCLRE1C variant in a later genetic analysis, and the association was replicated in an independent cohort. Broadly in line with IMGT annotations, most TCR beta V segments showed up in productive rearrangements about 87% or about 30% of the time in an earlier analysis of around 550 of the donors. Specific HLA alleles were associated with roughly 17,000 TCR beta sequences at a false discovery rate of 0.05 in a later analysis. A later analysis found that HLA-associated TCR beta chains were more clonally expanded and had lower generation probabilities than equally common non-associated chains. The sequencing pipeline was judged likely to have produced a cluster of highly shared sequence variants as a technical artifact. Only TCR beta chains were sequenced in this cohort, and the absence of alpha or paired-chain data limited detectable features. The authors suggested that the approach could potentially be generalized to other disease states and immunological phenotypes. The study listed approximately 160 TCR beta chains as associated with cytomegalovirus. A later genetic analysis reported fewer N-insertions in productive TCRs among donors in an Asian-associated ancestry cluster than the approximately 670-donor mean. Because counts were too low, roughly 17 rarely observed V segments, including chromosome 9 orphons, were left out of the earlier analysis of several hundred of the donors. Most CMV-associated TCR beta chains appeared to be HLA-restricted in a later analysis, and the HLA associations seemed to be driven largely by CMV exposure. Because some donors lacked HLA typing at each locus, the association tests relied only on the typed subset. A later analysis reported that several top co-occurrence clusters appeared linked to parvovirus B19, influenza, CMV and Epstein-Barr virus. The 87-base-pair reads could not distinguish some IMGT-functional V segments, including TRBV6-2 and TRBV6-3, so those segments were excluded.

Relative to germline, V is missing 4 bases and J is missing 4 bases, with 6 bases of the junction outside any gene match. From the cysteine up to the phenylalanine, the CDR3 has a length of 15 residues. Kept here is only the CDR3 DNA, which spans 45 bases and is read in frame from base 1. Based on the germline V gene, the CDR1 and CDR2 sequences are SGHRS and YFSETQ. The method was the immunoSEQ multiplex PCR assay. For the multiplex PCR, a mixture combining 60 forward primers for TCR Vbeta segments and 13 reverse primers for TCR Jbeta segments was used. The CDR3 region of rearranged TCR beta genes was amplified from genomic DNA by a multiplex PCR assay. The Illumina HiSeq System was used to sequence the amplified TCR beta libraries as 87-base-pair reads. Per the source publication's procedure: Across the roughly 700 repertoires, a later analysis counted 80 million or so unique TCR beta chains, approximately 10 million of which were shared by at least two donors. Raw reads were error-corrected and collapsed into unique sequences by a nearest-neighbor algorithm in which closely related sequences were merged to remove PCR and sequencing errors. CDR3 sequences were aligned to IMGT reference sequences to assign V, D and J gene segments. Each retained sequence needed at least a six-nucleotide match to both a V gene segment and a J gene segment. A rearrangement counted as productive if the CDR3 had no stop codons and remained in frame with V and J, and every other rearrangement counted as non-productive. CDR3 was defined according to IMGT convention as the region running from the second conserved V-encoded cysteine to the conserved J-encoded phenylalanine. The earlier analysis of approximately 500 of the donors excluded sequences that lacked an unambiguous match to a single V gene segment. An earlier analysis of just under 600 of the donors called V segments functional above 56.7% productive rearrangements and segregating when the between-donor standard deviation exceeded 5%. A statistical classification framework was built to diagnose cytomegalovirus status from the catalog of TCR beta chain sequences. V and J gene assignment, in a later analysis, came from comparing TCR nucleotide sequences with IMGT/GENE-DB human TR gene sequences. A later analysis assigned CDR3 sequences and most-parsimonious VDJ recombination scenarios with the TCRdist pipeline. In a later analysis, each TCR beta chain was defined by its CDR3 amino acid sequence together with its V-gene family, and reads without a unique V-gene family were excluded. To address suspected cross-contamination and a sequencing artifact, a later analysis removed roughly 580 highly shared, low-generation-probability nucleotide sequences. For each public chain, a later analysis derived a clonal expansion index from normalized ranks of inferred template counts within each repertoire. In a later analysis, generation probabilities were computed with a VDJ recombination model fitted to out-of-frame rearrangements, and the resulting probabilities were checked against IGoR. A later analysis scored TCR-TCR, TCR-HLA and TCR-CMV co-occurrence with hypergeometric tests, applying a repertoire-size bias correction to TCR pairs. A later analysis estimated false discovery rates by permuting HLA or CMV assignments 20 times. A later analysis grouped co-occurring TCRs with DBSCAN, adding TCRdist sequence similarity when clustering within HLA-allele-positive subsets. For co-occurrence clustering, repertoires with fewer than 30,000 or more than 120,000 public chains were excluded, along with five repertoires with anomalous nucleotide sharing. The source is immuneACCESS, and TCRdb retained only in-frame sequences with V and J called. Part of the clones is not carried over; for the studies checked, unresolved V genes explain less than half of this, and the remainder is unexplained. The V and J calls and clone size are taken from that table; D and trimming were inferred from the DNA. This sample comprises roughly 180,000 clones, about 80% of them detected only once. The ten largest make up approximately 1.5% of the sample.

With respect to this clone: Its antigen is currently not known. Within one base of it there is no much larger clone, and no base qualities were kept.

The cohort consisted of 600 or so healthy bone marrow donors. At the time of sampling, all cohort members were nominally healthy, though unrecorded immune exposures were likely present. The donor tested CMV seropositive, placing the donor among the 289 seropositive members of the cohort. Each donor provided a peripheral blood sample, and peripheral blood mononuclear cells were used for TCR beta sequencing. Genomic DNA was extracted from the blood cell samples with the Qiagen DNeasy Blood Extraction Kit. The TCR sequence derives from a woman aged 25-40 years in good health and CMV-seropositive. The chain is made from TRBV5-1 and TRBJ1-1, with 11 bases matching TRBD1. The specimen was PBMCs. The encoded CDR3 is CASSRPDRGLTEAFF. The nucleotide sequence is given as TGCGCCAGCAGCCGACCGGACAGGGGGCTCACTGAAGCTTTCTTT.